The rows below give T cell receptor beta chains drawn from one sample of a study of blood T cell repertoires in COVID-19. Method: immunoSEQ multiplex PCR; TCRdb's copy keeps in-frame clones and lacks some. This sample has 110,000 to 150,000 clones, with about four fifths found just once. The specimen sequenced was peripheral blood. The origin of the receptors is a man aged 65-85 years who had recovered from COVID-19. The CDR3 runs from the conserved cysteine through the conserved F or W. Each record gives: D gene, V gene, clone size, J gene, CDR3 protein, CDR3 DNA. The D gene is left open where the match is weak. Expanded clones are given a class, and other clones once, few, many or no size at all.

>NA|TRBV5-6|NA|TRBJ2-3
CASSQTGPSTDTQYF
TGTGCCAGCAGCCAGACAGGTCCTAGCACAGATACGCAGTATTTT
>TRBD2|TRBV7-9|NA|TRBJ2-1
CASSPGGGSRGGEQFF
TGTGCCAGCAGCCCTGGGGGCGGGAGCCGGGGGGGTGAGCAGTTCTTC
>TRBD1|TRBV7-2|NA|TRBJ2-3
CASSLRDSGTDTQYF
TGTGCCAGCAGCTTAAGGGACAGCGGCACAGATACGCAGTATTTT
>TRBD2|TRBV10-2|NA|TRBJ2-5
CATLGTRGGTQYF
TGCGCCACCTTAGGGACTCGGGGGGGGACCCAGTACTTC
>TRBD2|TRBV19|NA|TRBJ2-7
CASSMQGTSYEQYF
TGTGCCAGTAGTATGCAAGGGACTAGCTACGAGCAGTACTTC
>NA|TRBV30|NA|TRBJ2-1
CAWSVLSTSEQFF
TGTGCCTGGAGTGTTCTTAGCACGAGTGAGCAGTTCTTC
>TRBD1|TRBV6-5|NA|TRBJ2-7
CASSYLYRGEQYF
TGTGCCAGCAGTTACTTATACAGGGGCGAGCAGTACTTC
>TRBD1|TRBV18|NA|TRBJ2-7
CASSPQQGSEQYF
TGTGCCAGCTCACCACAACAGGGGTCCGAGCAGTACTTC
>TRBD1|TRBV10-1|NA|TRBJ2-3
CASKGQASTDTQYF
TGCGCCAGCAAGGGACAGGCTAGCACAGATACGCAGTATTTT
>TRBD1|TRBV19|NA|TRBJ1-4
CASSIGTGPEKLFF
TGTGCCAGTAGTATTGGGACAGGGCCCGAAAAACTGTTTTTT
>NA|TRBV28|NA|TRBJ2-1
CASSFPSTSLSYNEQFF
TGTGCCAGCAGTTTCCCCTCTACTTCACTCTCCTACAATGAGCAGTTCTTC
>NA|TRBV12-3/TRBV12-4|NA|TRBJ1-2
CASSTGLTYGYTF
TGTGCCAGCAGCACGGGACTGACTTATGGCTACACCTTC
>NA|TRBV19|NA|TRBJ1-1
CASTLPGDTEAFF
TGTGCCAGTACCCTTCCCGGGGACACTGAAGCTTTCTTT
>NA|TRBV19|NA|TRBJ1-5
CASSLKGVWGNQPQHF
TGTGCCAGTAGCCTGAAGGGGGTTTGGGGGAATCAGCCCCAGCATTTT
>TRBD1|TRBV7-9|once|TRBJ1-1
CASSSTGQGYFGAFF
TGTGCCAGCAGCTCCACAGGACAGGGGTATTTCGGAGCTTTCTTT
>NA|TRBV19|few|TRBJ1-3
CASKATATGNTIYF
TGTGCCAGTAAAGCGACCGCCACTGGAAACACCATATATTTT
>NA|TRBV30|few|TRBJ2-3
CAWRSSGAGDTQYF
TGTGCCTGGAGAAGCAGCGGAGCCGGGGATACGCAGTATTTT
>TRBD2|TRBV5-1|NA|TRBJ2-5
CASSLLAGDQETQYF
TGCGCCAGCAGCTTGCTAGCGGGGGACCAAGAGACCCAGTACTTC
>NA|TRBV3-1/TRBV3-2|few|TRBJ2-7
CASSQAYEQYF
TGTGCCAGCAGCCAAGCATACGAGCAGTACTTC
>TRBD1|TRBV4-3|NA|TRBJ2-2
CASSQDRTGRTGELFF
TGCGCCAGCAGCCAAGATCGGACAGGTCGGACCGGGGAGCTGTTTTTT
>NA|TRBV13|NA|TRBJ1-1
CASSYDRITEAFF
TGTGCCAGCAGCTACGACAGAATCACTGAAGCTTTCTTT
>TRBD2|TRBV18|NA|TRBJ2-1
CASSKLAGDYNEQFF
TGTGCCAGCTCTAAGCTAGCGGGGGACTACAATGAGCAGTTCTTC
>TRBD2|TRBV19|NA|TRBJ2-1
CASSMRLAGGGEQFF
TGTGCCAGTAGCATGAGACTAGCGGGAGGCGGTGAGCAGTTCTTC
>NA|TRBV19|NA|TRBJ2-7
CASSMSGVEQYF
TGTGCCAGTAGTATGTCAGGGGTCGAGCAGTACTTC
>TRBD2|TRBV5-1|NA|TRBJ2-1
CASSSGTSGSAPNEQFF
TGCGCCAGCAGCTCAGGGACTAGCGGGAGCGCCCCGAATGAGCAGTTCTTC
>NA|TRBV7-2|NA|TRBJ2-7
CASSLNPNYEQYF
TGTGCCAGCAGCTTAAATCCCAATTACGAGCAGTACTTC
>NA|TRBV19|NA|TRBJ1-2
CASSIQGLYGYTF
TGTGCCAGTAGTATTCAGGGCCTCTATGGCTACACCTTC
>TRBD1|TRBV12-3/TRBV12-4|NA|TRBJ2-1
CASSWDRGEQFF
TGTGCCAGCAGTTGGGACAGGGGGGAGCAGTTCTTC
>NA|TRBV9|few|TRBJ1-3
CASSVAQGVGNTIYF
TGTGCCAGCAGCGTAGCTCAAGGGGTAGGAAACACCATATATTTT
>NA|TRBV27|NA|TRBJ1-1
CASISTEAFF
TGTGCCAGCATCTCCACTGAAGCTTTCTTT
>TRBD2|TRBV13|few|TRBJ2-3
CASSLQTLGGGTDTQYF
TGTGCCAGCAGCCTCCAGACCCTCGGGGGGGGTACAGATACGCAGTATTTT